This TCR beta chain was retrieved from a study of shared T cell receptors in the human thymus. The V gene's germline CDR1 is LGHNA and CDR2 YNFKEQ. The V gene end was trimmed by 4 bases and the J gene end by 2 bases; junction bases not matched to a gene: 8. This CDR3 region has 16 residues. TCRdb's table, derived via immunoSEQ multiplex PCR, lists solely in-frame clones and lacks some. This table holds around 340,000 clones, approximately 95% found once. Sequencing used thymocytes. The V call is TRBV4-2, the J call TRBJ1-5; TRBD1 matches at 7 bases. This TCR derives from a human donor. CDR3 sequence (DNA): TGTGCCAGCAGCCCGCTCAGGGGGGAAGGCAATCAGCCCCAGCATTTT. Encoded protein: CASSPLRGEGNQPQHF.